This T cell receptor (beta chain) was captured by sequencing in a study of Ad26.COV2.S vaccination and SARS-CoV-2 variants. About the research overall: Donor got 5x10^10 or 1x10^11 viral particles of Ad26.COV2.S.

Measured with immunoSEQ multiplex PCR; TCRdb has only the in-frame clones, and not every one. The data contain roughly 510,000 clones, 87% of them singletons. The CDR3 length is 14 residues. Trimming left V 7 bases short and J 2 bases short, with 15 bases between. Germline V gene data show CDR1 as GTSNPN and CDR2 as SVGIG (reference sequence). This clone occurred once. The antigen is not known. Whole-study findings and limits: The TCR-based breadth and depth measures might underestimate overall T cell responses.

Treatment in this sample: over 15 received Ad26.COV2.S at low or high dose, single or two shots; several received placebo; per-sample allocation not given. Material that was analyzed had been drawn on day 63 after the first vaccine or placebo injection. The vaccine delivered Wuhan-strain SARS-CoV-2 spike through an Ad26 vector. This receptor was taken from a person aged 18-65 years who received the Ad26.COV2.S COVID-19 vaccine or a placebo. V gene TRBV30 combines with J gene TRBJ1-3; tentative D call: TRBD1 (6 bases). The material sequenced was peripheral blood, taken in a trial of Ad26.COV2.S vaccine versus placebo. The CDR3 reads CASPLGAPGNTIYF. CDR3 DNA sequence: TGTGCCTCCCCGTTGGGGGCGCCTGGAAACACCATATATTTT. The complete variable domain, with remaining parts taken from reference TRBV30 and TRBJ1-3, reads SQTIHQWPATLVQPVGSPLSLECTVEGTSNPNLYWYRQAAGRGLQLLFYSVGIGQISSEVPQNLSASRPQDRQFILSSKKLLLSDSGFYLCASPLGAPGNTIYFGEGSWLTVV.